A selection of T cell receptor beta chains follows, all from one sample in a study of cytotoxic CD8 clonotypes in ibrutinib-treated CLL. Assay: immunoSEQ multiplex PCR; the TCRdb copy retains only in-frame clones and omits some. Among more than 200,000 clones listed, more than 65% were seen once. Source: PBMCs, taken after 12 months of ibrutinib treatment. The origin of the receptors is a human donor with chronic lymphocytic leukemia. Each CDR3 is given with its conserved first and last residue. The size entry is marked missing in some rows and otherwise reads once, few, many or a size class.

TRBV7-9	.	CASSSKATNEKLFF
TRBV2	once	CASRAGPQETQYF
TRBV27	.	CASSLSPQGIYGYTF
TRBV7-3	.	CASSLGTNNEQFF
TRBV7-3	.	CASSFGTGDGELFF
TRBV19	.	CASSTAGTSSTEQFF
TRBV6-5	few	CASRRTGGKSYEQYF
TRBV19	.	CASTDTGLFAEAFF
TRBV23-1	.	CASSLFPRGQNTEAFF
TRBV6-5	few	CASRNQGGSGNTIYF
TRBV5-4	.	CASSFGPTLYEQYF
TRBV7-2	few	CASSRGFEQYF
TRBV27	.	CASSLSKSSYEQYF
TRBV5-6	.	CASSYRSNYGYTF
TRBV7-8	many	CASSLGLASGNEQFF
TRBV25-1	few	CASSVYHTGELFF
TRBV30	.	CAWRRTVLNTGELFF
TRBV27	.	CASSPWINYGYTF
TRBV27	.	CASSLIEGGSYEQYF
TRBV4-3	.	CASSRNRGTSGQSSYEQYF
TRBV6-1	once	CASSEHRLTDYGYTF
TRBV27	.	CASSLSVGAGVREQFF
TRBV14	.	CASSLGTAYNYGYTF
TRBV5-1	.	CASSPLVGVMDTEAFF
TRBV12-5	.	CASGLTLAGDPYTQYF
TRBV6-5	.	CASSYSDRSPTGELFF
TRBV30	few	CAWSAYSSGGEKLFF
TRBV2	few	CASTQAGAYEQYF
TRBV5-8	.	CASSPYSGANVLTF
TRBV30	.	CAWDRGTDTQYF
TRBV5-4	.	CASSSWGAVAFF
TRBV14	.	CASSQQPLNYGYTF
TRBV9	.	CASSVVGLTSGNTIYF
TRBV5-4	.	CASSSRGKGNTIYF
TRBV2	once	CASIPGAAYNEQFF
TRBV7-3	.	CASSWSNNQPQHF
TRBV4-1	.	CASSPHNSPEQFF
TRBV2	.	CASSLGQDYGYTF
TRBV5-6	many	CASSLGQHSNQPQHF
TRBV6-1	.	CASSNYYEQYF
TRBV13	.	CASSWGGTGELFF
TRBV30	.	CAWSSYRGQETQYF